A single sample gave rise to the 27 T cell receptor beta chains below, sequenced in a study of cytomegalovirus exposure and HLA in healthy donors. This PCR relied on a set of 60 Vbeta primers and 13 Jbeta primers. Measured with immunoSEQ multiplex PCR; TCRdb has only the in-frame clones, and not every one. The sample carries under 75,000 clones, 65% to 70% recorded once. The source material was PBMCs. The receptors here all came from a man in his forties in good health and CMV-seropositive.

The chain has TRBV18 and TRBJ1-1; maybe TRBD1 (6 bases). The CDR3 runs 16 residues. The germline CDR1 and CDR2 sequences are KGHSH and LQKENI. The V end lost 4 bases, the J end lost 2 bases, and 17 bases lay between the germline ends. This CDR3 is CASSRDIDRFNTEAFF. The CDR3 nucleotides read TGTGCCAGCTCACGGGACATTGATCGGTTTAACACTGAAGCTTTCTTT.

The chain joins TRBV30 to TRBJ2-7; tentative D call: TRBD2 (5 bases). The CDR3 is 11 residues long. Germline-derived CDR1 and CDR2 are GTSNPN and SVGIG (reference sequence). V dropped 0 bases and J dropped 6 bases, with 6 bases sitting between them. CDR3 sequence: CAWSVRGEQYF. The DNA for the CDR3 is TGTGCCTGGAGTGTACGGGGCGAGCAGTACTTC.

The chain has TRBV19 and TRBJ2-7; TRBD1 agrees at 10 bases. V trimming: 7 bases; J trimming: 6 bases; junction bases outside the gene matches: 9. The CDR3 totals 14 residues. Per germline, CDR1 LNHDA and CDR2 SQIVND (reference sequence). As DNA, the CDR3 is TGTGCCAGTACCGGGACAGGGGCTGTTCGCGAGCAGTACTTC. It codes for CASTGTGAVREQYF.

The chain recombines TRBV5-6 with TRBJ1-2; D is undetermined. V lost 4 bases and J 8 bases, leaving 24 bases between the germline ends. Germline V gives CDR1 SGHDT, CDR2 YYEEEE. The CDR3 runs to 16 residues. CDR3 region: CASSLDLPSSLGGYTF. The DNA of the CDR3 is TGTGCCAGCAGCCTTGATCTCCCTAGTTCCCTCGGGGGCTACACCTTC.

The chain uses TRBV4-1 and TRBJ2-3, with TRBD1 matching 7 bases. Looked up from germline, CDR1 is MGHRA and CDR2 is YSYEKL. V gave up 1 base and J gave up 5 bases; unmatched junction bases: 9. The CDR3 spans 16 residues. The CDR3 loop reads CASSQARGGLGDTQYF. Here the CDR3 DNA reads TGCGCCAGCAGCCAAGCTCGAGGGGGCTTGGGAGATACGCAGTATTTT.

The genes are TRBV7-2 and TRBJ2-2; 8 bases align to TRBD2. V lost 3 bases, J lost 3 bases, and 3 bases stayed unmatched. The CDR3 is 15 residues long. Germline CDR1 SGHTA, CDR2 FQGNSA. The CDR3 spells CASSLSSGYTGELFF. In DNA form, the CDR3 reads TGTGCCAGCAGCTTGTCTAGCGGGTACACCGGGGAGCTGTTTTTT.

The chain uses TRBV2 and TRBJ2-1; D is perhaps TRBD2 (6 bases). The CDR3 totals 15 residues. V was clipped by 5 bases and J by 9 bases, with 20 bases between them. The germline V gene has CDR1 SNHLY and CDR2 FYNNEI. The CDR3 coding sequence is TGTGCCAGCAGTCGGTCCGGGGTAGCGGATAGTGAGCAGTTCTTC. Protein sequence: CASSRSGVADSEQFF.

This chain links TRBV19 with TRBJ2-7; weak D call: TRBD1 (8 bases). The CDR3 runs 14 residues. Trimming shortened V by 6 bases and J by 3 bases, and 15 bases separated the two germline ends. The germline CDR1 and CDR2 sequences are LNHDA and SQIVND (reference sequence). The CDR3 DNA is TGTGCCAGTAGCACGACAGGGGAGGGCTACGAGCAGTACTTC. This translates into CASSTTGEGYEQYF.

The CDR3 sequence is CASRGDRDQPQHF. As DNA, the CDR3 is TGTGCCAGCAGGGGGGACAGGGATCAGCCCCAGCATTTT. This chain uses TRBV9 with TRBJ1-5; TRBD1 aligns across 9 bases. The germline gives CDR1 SGDLS, CDR2 YYNGEE. This CDR3 is built from 13 residues. V was clipped by 5 bases and J by 5 bases; unmatched bases: 2.

The chain uses TRBV5-1 and TRBJ2-1, with 8 bases identical to TRBD2. The CDR3 is made up of 15 amino acids. V trimming: 4 bases; J trimming: 4 bases; junction bases outside the gene matches: 7. Per the germline V gene, CDR1 is SGHRS and CDR2 is YFSETQ. The CDR3 nucleotides read TGCGCCAGCAGCCTTAGCGGGGATCTTTACAATGAGCAGTTCTTC. Translating gives CASSLSGDLYNEQFF.

About this clone: The same CDR3 is also encoded by other DNA sequences in this sample. The chain recombines TRBV4-2 with TRBJ2-7; a possible D gene is TRBD1 (6 bases). The V end lost 2 bases, the J end lost 1 base, and 9 bases lay between the germline ends. The germline gives CDR1 LGHNA, CDR2 YNFKEQ. CDR3 length: 14 amino acids. The CDR3 loop is CASSQTTGSYEQYF. CDR3 in DNA: TGTGCCAGCAGCCAAACTACAGGGTCCTACGAGCAGTACTTC.

The J gene is TRBJ2-5, the V gene TRBV14, with a weak D call TRBD1 (6 bases). This CDR3 comprises 14 residues. Germline values: CDR1 SGHDN, CDR2 FVKESK. V gave up 3 bases and J gave up 11 bases, with 19 bases separating them. The CDR3 DNA reads as TGTGCCAGCAGCCAGACCAACAAGGGGGAAAGGCAGTACTTC. Amino acids: CASSQTNKGERQYF.

V gene TRBV6-1 combines with J gene TRBJ1-2; D ambiguous. Per the germline V gene, CDR1 is MNHNS and CDR2 is SASEGT. This CDR3 is 15 amino acids long. V lost 4 bases and J 3 bases, leaving 15 bases between the germline ends. The CDR3 sequence: CASSAGFGGDYGYTF. The CDR3, as DNA: TGTGCCAGCAGTGCTGGTTTTGGAGGAGACTATGGCTACACCTTC.

This chain uses TRBV6-5 with TRBJ2-3; 8 nucleotides agree with TRBD1. Germline CDR1 is MNHEY and CDR2 is SVGAGI. CDR3 length: 15 amino acids. The V and J ends lost 5 bases and 6 bases, in that order; junction bases with no gene match: 10. The CDR3 sequence: CASSPRDRPSDTQYF. The CDR3 nucleotides read TGTGCCAGCAGTCCCCGGGACAGGCCATCGGATACGCAGTATTTT.

This chain joins TRBV6-5 and TRBJ2-1; weak D call: TRBD2 (6 bases). V lost 7 bases and J lost 5, with 15 bases in between. Germline loops: CDR1 MNHEY, CDR2 SVGAGI. The length of the CDR3 is 14 residues. CDR3 protein: CASTSGTLNNEQFF. DNA for the CDR3: TGTGCCAGCACCTCCGGGACTCTAAACAATGAGCAGTTCTTC.

V and J are TRBV21-1 and TRBJ2-2; the table's TRBD1 call for D was not verified on the DNA. TRBV21-1 is a listed pseudogene. This CDR3 contains 15 residues. The CDR3 spells CASSKNSRVAGELFF. CDR3 nucleotide sequence: TGTGCCAGCAGCAAGAACAGCAGGGTTGCCGGGGAGCTGTTTTTT.

This clone appeared once. CDR3 nucleotide sequence: TGTGCCATCACTGGCAGCACAGATACGCAGTATTTT. Amino acid sequence: CAITGSTDTQYF. This chain links TRBV10-3 with TRBJ2-3; D is unresolved. CDR1 is ENHRY, CDR2 SYGVKD, per germline. The CDR3 covers 12 residues. The V end was cut by 7 bases, the J end by 0 bases, with 5 bases between.

The rearrangement links TRBV25-1 to TRBJ1-1; D gene ambiguous. CDR3 length equals 13 residues. Germline CDR1 and CDR2: MGHDK and SYGVNS. Trimming cost V 7 bases and J 1 base, with 10 bases left between them. CDR3 region: CASTTTGNTEAFF. As DNA, the CDR3 is TGTGCCAGCACTACGACTGGGAACACTGAAGCTTTCTTT.

The chain joins TRBV7-9 to TRBJ2-1; weak D call: TRBD2 (5 bases). The CDR3 loop spans 16 amino acids. Per germline, CDR1 SEHNR and CDR2 FQNEAQ (reference sequence). Trimming removed 2 bases at V and 0 bases at J, with 11 bases between. The CDR3 is CASSLTFGSSYNEQFF. In nucleotides, the CDR3 is TGTGCCAGCAGCTTAACGTTTGGGAGCTCCTACAATGAGCAGTTCTTC.

The DNA of the CDR3 is TGTGCCAGCAGTGAAGCGCTGGCGGTTGGGACTAGTGAGACCCAGTACTTC. Amino acids: CASSEALAVGTSETQYF. This chain connects TRBV2 to TRBJ2-5; 8 positions agree with TRBD2. Germline lookup yields CDR1 SNHLY and CDR2 FYNNEI. This CDR3 spans 17 amino acids. V dropped 0 bases and J dropped 5; count of bases not matched to a gene: 11.

This clone has only a few counts. The gene calls are TRBV27 and TRBJ1-6; 7 bases are a match to TRBD1. The CDR3 is 15 amino acids. Germline V lookup: CDR1 MNHEY, CDR2 SMNVEV (reference sequence). Trimming removed 6 bases from V and 4 bases from J; junction bases left unmatched: 6. CDR3 amino acids: CASSDRVPYNSPLHF. CDR3 bases: TGTGCCAGCAGCGACAGGGTCCCTTATAATTCACCCCTCCACTTT.

The chain is built from TRBV7-3 and TRBJ2-1; no clear D. The CDR3 has 13 residues. V was cut by 3 bases and J by 4 bases, with 7 bases left in between. Germline CDR1 and CDR2: SGHTA and FQGTGA. CDR3 nucleotides: TGTGCCAGCAGCTTTGGCGGATACAATGAGCAGTTCTTC. This codes for CASSFGGYNEQFF. Variable domain in full (rest from reference TRBV7-3 and TRBJ2-1): GAGVSQTPSNKVTEKGKYVELRCDPISGHTALYWYRQSLGQGPEFLIYFQGTGAADDSGLPNDRFFAVRPEGSVSTLKIQRTERGDSAVYLCASSFGGYNEQFFGPGTRLTVL.

The chain carries TRBV4-2 and TRBJ2-2; 12 bases are a match to TRBD2. CDR3 length: 20 amino acids. CDR1 LGHNA and CDR2 YNFKEQ come from the germline V gene. V lost 0 bases, J lost 5 bases, and 13 bases stayed unmatched. CDR3 nucleotide sequence: TGTGCCAGCAGCCAAGAACCCCTAGCGGGAGGGCCAATGGATACCGGGGAGCTGTTTTTT. Its translation: CASSQEPLAGGPMDTGELFF.

The V and J genes are TRBV19 and TRBJ1-1, with D perhaps TRBD1 (5 bases). The CDR3 loop spans 17 amino acids. CDR1 and CDR2 (germline): LNHDA, SQIVND (reference sequence). Trimming pared 1 base from V and 0 bases from J, leaving 15 bases between. The CDR3 DNA sequence: TGTGCCAGTAGTATAGGTCCGGGACTTTTAATGAACACTGAAGCTTTCTTT. Protein sequence: CASSIGPGLLMNTEAFF.

This clone was recorded a few times. A far larger clone is only one base removed, so a read error is likely. V and J are TRBV7-9 and TRBJ2-2, with D tentatively TRBD1 (6 bases). CDR1 and CDR2 (germline): SEHNR, FQNEAQ (reference sequence). The ends were cut back, 5 bases at V and 7 bases at J, with 20 bases in the middle. The CDR3 runs 16 residues. The CDR3 sequence is CASSPRTVTSSGELFF. CDR3 nucleotide sequence: TGTGCCAGCAGCCCCCGGACAGTAACTTCGAGCGGGGAGCTGTTTTTT. The whole variable domain, remainder taken from reference TRBV7-9 and TRBJ2-2, is DTGVSQNPRHKITKRGQNVTFRCDPISEHNRLYWYRQTLGQGPEFLTYFQNEAQLEKSRLLSDRFSAERPKGSFSTLEIQRTEQGDSAMYLCASSPRTVTSSGELFFGEGSRLTVL.

The chain joins TRBV10-3 to TRBJ1-5, with 11 bases aligning to TRBD1. The CDR3 extends over 19 amino acids. J was trimmed by 4 bases and V by 0 bases; bases with no gene match: 11. Germline assignment: CDR1 ENHRY and CDR2 SYGVKD. In DNA, the CDR3 is TGTGCCATCAGTGAGTCAGGACAGGGGGCGCGAAGTACGAATCAGCCCCAGCATTTT. It translates to CAISESGQGARSTNQPQHF.

The chain is built from TRBV19 and TRBJ2-7; TRBD2 agrees at 11 bases. Germline CDR1 LNHDA, CDR2 SQIVND (reference sequence). The CDR3 loop spans 17 amino acids. V dropped 4 bases and J dropped 4; count of bases not matched to a gene: 12. The DNA for the CDR3 is TGTGCCAGTAGTAGGTCCACTAGCGGGAGTGCCGGTTACGAGCAGTACTTC. It encodes CASSRSTSGSAGYEQYF.